This paragraph reports one TCR beta chain. The data were obtained in a study of blood T cell repertoires in COVID-19. As for the study in general: The origin of the acute and convalescent COVID-19 samples was the United States, Italy and Spain. Sources were T cells, B-cell-depleted T cells, or PBMCs; the material itself was cDNA or gDNA.

Between the trimmed V and J ends, which lost 2 bases and 5 bases, there was a span of 8 bases. The germline V gene encodes CDR1 SGHNT and CDR2 YYREEE (reference sequence). The CDR3 is 12 amino acids. In the source study's methods: Estimation of nucleated cell counts relied on the amplification of reference gene primers. The table came from immunoSEQ multiplex PCR; TCRdb's copy has only in-frame clones and leaves some out. The DNA was the basis for D and trimming; V, J and clone size are from that table. The data hold approximately 30,000 clones, with 85% observed a single time. This sequence originates from a human donor with acute or convalescent COVID-19. The donor label of this sample is uncertain. Sequencing used peripheral blood. The chain links TRBV5-4 to TRBJ2-7, with D uncertain. The CDR3, as DNA: TGTGCCAGCAGCTTTCTATCCAACGAGCAGTACTTC. Protein product: CASSFLSNEQYF.